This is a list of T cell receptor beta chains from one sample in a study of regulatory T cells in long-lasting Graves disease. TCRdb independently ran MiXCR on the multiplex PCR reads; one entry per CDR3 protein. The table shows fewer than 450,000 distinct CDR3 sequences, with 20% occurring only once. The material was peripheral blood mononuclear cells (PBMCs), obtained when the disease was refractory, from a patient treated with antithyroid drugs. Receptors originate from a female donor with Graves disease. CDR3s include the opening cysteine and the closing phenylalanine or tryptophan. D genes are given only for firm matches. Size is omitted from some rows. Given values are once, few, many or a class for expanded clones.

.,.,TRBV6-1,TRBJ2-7,TGTGCCAGCAGGATCGAATACGAGCAGTACTTC,CASRIEYEQYF
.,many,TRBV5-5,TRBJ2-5,TGTGCCAGCAGCTTTAGCATCACGGGATTAGAGACCCAGTACTTC,CASSFSITGLETQYF
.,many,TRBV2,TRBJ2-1,TGTGCCAGCTCAGAAAGGGGGGACTCCTACAATGAGCAGTTCTTC,CASSERGDSYNEQFF
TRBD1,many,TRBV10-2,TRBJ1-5,TGCGCCACCGCTCAGGGGGTCCGTCAGCCCCAGCATTTT,CATAQGVRQPQHF
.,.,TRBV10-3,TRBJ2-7,TGTGCCATCAGTGAGGGGGGTACTGGGGGCCTGGGCTACGAGCAGTACTTC,CAISEGGTGGLGYEQYF
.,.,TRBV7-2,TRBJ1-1,TGTGCCAGCAGTGCCAGTCGCAGGATGAACACTGAAGCTTTCTTT,CASSASRRMNTEAFF
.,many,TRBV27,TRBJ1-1,TGTGCCAGCAGTTTAGGAGGGCCGAGCACTGAAGCTTTCTTT,CASSLGGPSTEAFF
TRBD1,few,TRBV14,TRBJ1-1,TGTGCCAGCAGCCAACTACAGGGGTTGAACACTGAAGCTTTCTTT,CASSQLQGLNTEAFF
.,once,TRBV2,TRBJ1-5,TGTGCCAGCACCAATGGACGGAATCAGCTCCAGCATTTT,CASTNGRNQLQHF
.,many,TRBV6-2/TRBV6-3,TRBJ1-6,TGTGCCAGCAGTTACTCGTTCGGATCGGAAAACTATAATTCACCCCTCCACTTT,CASSYSFGSENYNSPLHF
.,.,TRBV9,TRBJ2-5,TGTGCCAGCAGCGAGGGGAGACAGGCGACAACGGTTGGGGAGACCCAGTACTTC,CASSEGRQATTVGETQYF
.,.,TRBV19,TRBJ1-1,TGTGCCAGTTATCCGGGACCGCTGAACACTGAAGCTTTCTTT,CASYPGPLNTEAFF
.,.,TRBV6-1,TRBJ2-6,TGTGCCAGCATCTTGGAGGGGGGCGGGGCCAACGTCCTGACTTTC,CASILEGGGANVLTF
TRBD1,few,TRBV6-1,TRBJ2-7,TGTGCCAGCAGTACCAAAGGGACAGTGGACTCCTACGAGCAGTACTTC,CASSTKGTVDSYEQYF
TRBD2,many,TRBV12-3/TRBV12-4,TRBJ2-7,TGTGCCAGCAGTTTACTGGCGGGAGCATACGAGCAGTACTTC,CASSLLAGAYEQYF
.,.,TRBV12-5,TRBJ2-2,TGTGCTAGTGGTCCGCCGTCCGGGGAGCTGTTTTTT,CASGPPSGELFF
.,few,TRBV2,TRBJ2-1,TGTGCCAGCGGAGGGTCCCGCTCCTACAATGAGCAGTTCTTC,CASGGSRSYNEQFF
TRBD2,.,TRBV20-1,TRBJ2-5,TGCAGTGCTAGAGGGCCACTAGCGGGAGCCGTAGAGACCCAGTACTTC,CSARGPLAGAVETQYF
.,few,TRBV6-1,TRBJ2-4,TGTGCCAGCAGTCGTACCCTCGGGACTTCCCCTCTAAACATTCAGTACTTC,CASSRTLGTSPLNIQYF
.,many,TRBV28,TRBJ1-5,TGTGCCAGCAGTTCCTTGGGGGGGCCCAATCAGCCCCAGCATTTT,CASSSLGGPNQPQHF
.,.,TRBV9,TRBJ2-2,TGTGCCAGCAGCGTGTATGCGAACACCGGGGAGCTGTTTTTT,CASSVYANTGELFF
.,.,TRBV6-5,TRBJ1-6,TGTGCCAGCAGTTTGGTCCTCGCTTCACCCCTCCACTTT,CASSLVLASPLHF
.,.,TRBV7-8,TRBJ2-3,TGTGCCAGCAGCCCCCACCTAGGTATAAACACAGATACGCAGTATTTT,CASSPHLGINTDTQYF
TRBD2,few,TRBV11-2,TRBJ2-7,TGTGCCAGCAGCTTAGGGCTAGCGGGGTGGTACGAGCAGTACTTC,CASSLGLAGWYEQYF
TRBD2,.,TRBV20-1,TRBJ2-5,TGCAGTGCTAGTGGGTCCCCCCGGGGGGGAGTACAAGAGACCCAGTACTTC,CSASGSPRGGVQETQYF
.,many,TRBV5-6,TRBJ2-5,TGTGCCAGCAGCTTGTCTTTCTCTGGGACAATGGGGGAGACCCAGTACTTC,CASSLSFSGTMGETQYF
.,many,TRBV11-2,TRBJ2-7,TGTGCCAGCAGCATTGCGGCCGGGAAGGGTTTGATGGAGTACTTC,CASSIAAGKGLMEYF
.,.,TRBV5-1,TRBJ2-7,TGCGCCAGCAGCCCACTCTATCCTAGCTCCTACGAGCAGTACTTC,CASSPLYPSSYEQYF
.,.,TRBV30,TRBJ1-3,TGTGCCTGGAGTAGGAGCAACACCATATATTTT,CAWSRSNTIYF
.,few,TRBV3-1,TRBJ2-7,TGTGCCAGCAGCCAAGGTTCGCGGGACGAGCAGTACTTC,CASSQGSRDEQYF
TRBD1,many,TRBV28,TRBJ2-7,TGTGCCAGCAGTTGGGACAGGAACTGGGGCGAGCAGTACTTC,CASSWDRNWGEQYF
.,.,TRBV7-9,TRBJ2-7,TGTGCCAGCAGCAAACCTGGACTGACATTCTTCACTGGTGGCGAGCAGTACTTC,CASSKPGLTFFTGGEQYF
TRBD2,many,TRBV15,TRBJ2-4,TGTGCCACCAACGGAGCGGGAGAAGGAAACATTCAGTACTTC,CATNGAGEGNIQYF
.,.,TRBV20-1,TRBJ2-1,TGCAGTGCCATACGGGACTCCACTTCCCATGAGCAGTTCTTC,CSAIRDSTSHEQFF
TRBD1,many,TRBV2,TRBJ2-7,TGTGCCAGCAGACCCGGGACAGCCACCTACGAGCAGTACTTC,CASRPGTATYEQYF
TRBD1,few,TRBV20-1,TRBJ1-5,TGCAGTGCCCACGGACCGGGACAGGCCGGAGTATTGGGCAATCAGCCCCAGCATTTT,CSAHGPGQAGVLGNQPQHF
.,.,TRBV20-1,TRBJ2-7,TGCAGTGCTGGGGTTATTGGGGAATCCTACGAGCAGTACTTC,CSAGVIGESYEQYF
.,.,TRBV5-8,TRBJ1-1,TGTGCCAGCAACAGGAAGATCACTGAAGCTTTCTTT,CASNRKITEAFF
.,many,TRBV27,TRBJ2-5,TGTGCCAGCAGTGCTAGGGCATTTGAGCTTACCCAGTACTTC,CASSARAFELTQYF